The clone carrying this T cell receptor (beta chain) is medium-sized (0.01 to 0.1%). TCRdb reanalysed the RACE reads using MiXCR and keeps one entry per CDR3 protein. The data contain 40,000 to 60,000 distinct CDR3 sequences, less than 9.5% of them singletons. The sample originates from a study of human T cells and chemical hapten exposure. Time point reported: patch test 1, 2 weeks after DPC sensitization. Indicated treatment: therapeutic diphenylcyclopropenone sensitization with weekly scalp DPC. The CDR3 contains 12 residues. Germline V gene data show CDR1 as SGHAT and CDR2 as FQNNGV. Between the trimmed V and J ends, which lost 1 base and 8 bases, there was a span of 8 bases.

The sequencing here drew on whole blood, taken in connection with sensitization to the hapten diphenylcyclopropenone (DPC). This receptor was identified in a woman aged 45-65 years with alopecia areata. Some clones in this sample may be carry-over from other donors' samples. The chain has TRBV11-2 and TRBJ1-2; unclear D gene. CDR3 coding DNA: TGTGCCAGCAGCTTAGCTGGGGTCGGCTACACCTTC. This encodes CASSLAGVGYTF. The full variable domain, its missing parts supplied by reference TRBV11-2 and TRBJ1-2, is EAGVAQSPRYKIIEKRQSVAFWCNPISGHATLYWYQQILGQGPKLLIQFQNNGVVDDSQLPKDRFSAERLKGVDSTLKIQPAKLEDSAVYLCASSLAGVGYTFGSGTRLTVV.